The 4 T cell receptor beta chains presented below share a single source sample, sequenced in a study of low-dose radiotherapy and immunotherapy resistance in tumors. Gene-specific TRAV and TRBV primers were used for first-strand cDNA, covering alpha and beta chains. Amplification of TCRs used a constant-region primer and V-primer adapter for about 21 PCR cycles. One entry per CDR3 protein results from TCRdb running MiXCR on the reads. In the table there are about 39,000 distinct CDR3 sequences, about 28% of which are singletons. Described time point: before trial treatment. The sequencing used PBMCs, collected before treatment. These receptors were obtained from a male donor with gallbladder cancer.

The chain uses TRBV4-2 and TRBJ1-2; TRBD1 aligns across 9 bases. The CDR3 runs to 19 residues. The V and J ends lost 3 bases and 4 bases, in that order; junction bases with no gene match: 18. Germline loops: CDR1 LGHNA, CDR2 YNFKEQ. CDR3 DNA: TGTGCCAGCAGCCAGGGGGGCCCCGGGACAGGGCTTATCCTCTATGGCTACACCTTC. Encoded protein: CASSQGGPGTGLILYGYTF.

In its sample, this clonotype was seen a few times. The chain employs TRBV9 and TRBJ2-1, with 8 bases that match TRBD2. V lost 0 bases and J lost 7; bases outside the gene matches: 9. CDR3 size: 16 residues. Germline V gene data show CDR1 as SGDLS and CDR2 as YYNGEE. The CDR3 spells CASSVVSGGAWNEQFF. CDR3 bases: TGTGCCAGCAGCGTAGTCTCCGGGGGGGCCTGGAATGAGCAGTTCTTC.

This rearrangement joins TRBV6-2 or TRBV6-3 to TRBJ2-1; maybe TRBD1 (6 bases). Germline V gene sequence: CDR1 MNHEY, CDR2 SVGEGT. This CDR3 is built from 15 residues. Trimming removed 7 bases from V and 0 bases from J, with 13 bases in between. Here the CDR3 DNA reads TGTGCCAGCACAACAGGGTACGGCTCCTACAATGAGCAGTTCTTC. It is translated as CASTTGYGSYNEQFF.

By its share, this clonotype is medium-sized. The chain is built from TRBV28 and TRBJ2-3, with TRBD1 matching over 8 bases. The CDR3 extends over 15 amino acids. Germline CDR1 reads MDHEN; CDR2 reads SYDVKM. After removal of 5 bases from V and 0 bases from J, the junction contained 4 bases not matched to a gene. The CDR3 spells CASSAAGGSTDTQYF. The CDR3, as DNA: TGTGCCAGCAGTGCCGCAGGGGGCAGCACAGATACGCAGTATTTT.